Described below is a single TCR beta chain sequence and its context. This specimen belongs to a study of blood T cell repertoires in COVID-19. Across the whole study: Sites in the United States, Italy and Spain provided acute and convalescent COVID-19 samples.

The CDR3 spans 13 residues. Germline CDR1 and CDR2: SGHRS and YFSETQ. The V gene lost 2 bases and the J gene lost 5 bases, with 11 bases spanning the gap. In the authors' methods: Cell counts per sample came from amplifying reference gene primers. The assay was immunoSEQ multiplex PCR, and TCRdb's table has in-frame clones only and misses some. V and J calls and clone size are copied from that table; D and trimming were computed from the DNA. The sample lists under 150,000 clones, roughly 80% seen once, with approximately 8.1% in the top ten. Sequencing was done on a sample of peripheral blood. This sequence joins TRBV5-1 and TRBJ2-7, with D perhaps TRBD1 (6 bases). The TCR comes from a woman aged 40 to 50 with acute or convalescent COVID-19. The CDR3 loop reads CASSLTGYNEQYF. The CDR3, as DNA: TGCGCCAGCAGCTTAACAGGGTACAACGAGCAGTACTTC.